The 5 T cell receptor beta chains below were found in one sample sequenced in a study of blood T cell repertoires in COVID-19. Generated by immunoSEQ multiplex PCR, the TCRdb table keeps only in-frame clones and is missing some. This table holds about 88,000 clones, less than 95% found once. Specimen: peripheral blood. These receptors came from a man between 18 and 35 years old with COVID-19, enrolled during active disease.

The chain links TRBV5-1 to TRBJ2-1; D might be TRBD2 (6 bases). The CDR3 is 15 amino acids. V was clipped by 4 bases and J by 4 bases, with 15 bases between them. Germline V gene sequence: CDR1 SGHRS, CDR2 YFSETQ. The CDR3 DNA is TGCGCCAGCAGCCCGACTAGGAAAACGTACAATGAGCAGTTCTTC. Its translation: CASSPTRKTYNEQFF.

This sequence joins TRBV9 and TRBJ1-1; the match to TRBD1 covers 7 bases. The trim removed 3 bases at V and 10 bases at J, leaving 15 bases unmatched. Germline V CDR1 and CDR2: SGDLS, YYNGEE. The CDR3 totals 15 residues. The CDR3 nucleotides are TGTGCCAGCAGCGCCCTGAAGACAGGGTATTATCGAGCTTTCTTT. Its protein product is CASSALKTGYYRAFF. The variable domain in full, completed from reference TRBV9 and TRBJ1-1, reads DSGVTQTPKHLITATGQRVTLRCSPRSGDLSVYWYQQSLDQGLQFLIQYYNGEERAKGNILERFSAQQFPDLHSELNLSSLELGDSALYFCASSALKTGYYRAFFGQGTRLTVV.

The rearrangement joins TRBV28 to TRBJ1-6; tentatively, D is TRBD1 (6 bases). This CDR3 is built from 15 residues. Trimming pared 4 bases from V and 9 bases from J, leaving 16 bases between. Germline V gene sequence: CDR1 MDHEN, CDR2 SYDVKM. The CDR3 sequence: CASSSLGGLSSPLHF. In DNA, the CDR3 is TGTGCCAGCAGTTCACTGGGGGGGCTGAGTTCACCCCTCCACTTT.

V is TRBV4-2 and J is TRBJ1-2; no definite D call. Trimming cost V 3 bases and J 4 bases, with 12 bases left between them. This CDR3 is 14 amino acids long. Germline-derived CDR1 and CDR2 are LGHNA and YNFKEQ. CDR3 amino acids: CASSQPGVPYGYTF. The CDR3 nucleotides are TGTGCCAGCAGCCAGCCCGGGGTTCCCTATGGCTACACCTTC.

The V gene is TRBV9, the J gene TRBJ2-5, with D perhaps matching TRBD2 (6 bases). The germline V and J ends were trimmed by 3 bases and 2 bases, with 17 bases remaining between them. The CDR3 is 16 residues long. The germline CDR1 and CDR2 sequences are SGDLS and YYNGEE. CDR3: CASSAPTGGRQETQYF. The CDR3, as DNA: TGTGCCAGCAGCGCCCCAACCGGGGGTCGGCAAGAGACCCAGTACTTC.